This T cell receptor beta chain was identified in a study of blood T cell repertoires in COVID-19. About the research overall: Some COVID-19 samples were acute and others convalescent; all came from the United States, Italy and Spain. The analysed material was cDNA or gDNA that came from T cells, B-cell-depleted T cells, or PBMCs.

Germline CDR1 and CDR2: LGHNT and FRNRAP. The J segment lost 1 base and the V segment lost 3 bases, leaving 4 bases of the junction unmatched. The CDR3 loop spans 15 amino acids. Original processing methods: Quantification of nucleated cells was approximated via reference gene primer amplification. Clones were read by immunoSEQ multiplex PCR, and TCRdb kept only the in-frame ones, dropping some. The V and J calls and clone size come from that table; D and trimming were worked out from the DNA. The data show some 200,000 clones, with 70% to 90% seen just once and approximately 6% held by the top ten. The rearrangement joins TRBV12-5 to TRBJ1-1, with 8 bases that match TRBD1. The sample consisted of peripheral blood. This sequence was found in a man at least 80 years old with acute or convalescent COVID-19. The CDR3: CASGLGQGWNTEAFF. CDR3 nucleotide sequence: TGTGCTAGTGGTTTAGGACAGGGATGGAACACTGAAGCTTTCTTT.